The rows below give T cell receptor beta chains drawn from one sample of a study of T cells after yellow fever vaccination. In TCRdb, the 5' RACE reads were re-called with MiXCR into one record per CDR3 protein. The data show 14,000 or so distinct CDR3 sequences, about 7.3% seen once. The material sequenced was PBMCs, either bulk or a sorted T-cell subset (CD4+, CD8+, memory, or dextramer-sorted; not recorded which), taken on the day of the yellow fever booster vaccination. Every receptor here comes from a man aged 18 to 30 who received the YFV17D yellow fever vaccine. Both conserved end residues are part of each CDR3. Each record gives: clone size, D gene, J gene, V gene, CDR3 protein, CDR3 DNA. A D gene is named only where the DNA matches it firmly. Not all rows give a size; the values are once, few, many and, for expanded clones, a class.

abundance: many
d_gene: -
j_gene: TRBJ1-5
v_gene: TRBV7-2
CDR3aa: CASSRGEGPGEPQHF
CDR3nt: TGTGCCAGCAGCCGGGGGGAGGGGCCAGGGGAGCCCCAGCATTTT

abundance: many
d_gene: TRBD1
j_gene: TRBJ1-6
v_gene: TRBV12-3/TRBV12-4
CDR3aa: CASSVTGESPLHF
CDR3nt: TGTGCCAGCAGTGTAACAGGGGAATCACCCCTCCACTTT

abundance: many
d_gene: -
j_gene: TRBJ2-5
v_gene: TRBV12-3/TRBV12-4
CDR3aa: CASSSNSVETQYF
CDR3nt: TGTGCCAGCAGTTCAAATAGCGTGGAGACCCAGTACTTC

abundance: many
d_gene: -
j_gene: TRBJ1-1
v_gene: TRBV20-1
CDR3aa: CSANPLSRRGNTEAFF
CDR3nt: TGCAGTGCTAACCCTTTATCCAGACGGGGGAACACTGAAGCTTTCTTT

abundance: many
d_gene: TRBD2
j_gene: TRBJ2-1
v_gene: TRBV14
CDR3aa: CASSQDLAGASYNEQFF
CDR3nt: TGTGCCAGCAGCCAAGACCTAGCGGGGGCCTCCTACAATGAGCAGTTCTTC

abundance: medium-sized
d_gene: -
j_gene: TRBJ2-1
v_gene: TRBV7-2
CDR3aa: CASSPDSYNEQFF
CDR3nt: TGTGCCAGCAGCCCCGACTCCTACAATGAGCAGTTCTTC

abundance: many
d_gene: -
j_gene: TRBJ1-1
v_gene: TRBV5-4
CDR3aa: CASSQDRSGLAFF
CDR3nt: TGTGCCAGCAGCCAAGACAGGTCAGGATTAGCTTTCTTT

abundance: many
d_gene: -
j_gene: TRBJ1-4
v_gene: TRBV20-1
CDR3aa: CSAARGEKLFF
CDR3nt: TGCAGTGCTGCCCGGGGGGAAAAACTGTTTTTT

abundance: many
d_gene: TRBD1
j_gene: TRBJ1-1
v_gene: TRBV28
CDR3aa: CASSLLGQGHEAFF
CDR3nt: TGTGCCAGCAGTCTCCTGGGACAGGGGCATGAAGCTTTCTTT

abundance: few
d_gene: -
j_gene: TRBJ1-5
v_gene: TRBV20-1
CDR3aa: CSASNTLRVSNQPQHF
CDR3nt: TGCAGTGCTAGCAACACCCTCCGAGTTAGCAATCAGCCCCAGCATTTT

abundance: many
d_gene: -
j_gene: TRBJ2-2
v_gene: TRBV7-8
CDR3aa: CASSLSRLNTGELFF
CDR3nt: TGTGCCAGCAGCTTAAGCCGACTCAACACCGGGGAGCTGTTTTTT

abundance: medium-sized
d_gene: -
j_gene: TRBJ1-5
v_gene: TRBV20-1
CDR3aa: CSARGQGPRKHF
CDR3nt: TGCAGTGCTAGAGGGCAGGGGCCCCGAAAGCATTTT

abundance: once
d_gene: -
j_gene: TRBJ2-1
v_gene: TRBV4-3
CDR3aa: CASSQVLLGAGRNEQFF
CDR3nt: TGCGCCAGCAGCCAAGTCCTTTTAGGGGCCGGCCGAAATGAGCAGTTCTTC

abundance: many
d_gene: TRBD2
j_gene: TRBJ2-3
v_gene: TRBV7-2
CDR3aa: CASSLNSGGDTQYF
CDR3nt: TGTGCCAGCAGCTTAAATAGCGGGGGGGATACGCAGTATTTT

abundance: once
d_gene: -
j_gene: TRBJ1-1
v_gene: TRBV5-1
CDR3aa: CASSSRGIEAFF
CDR3nt: TGCGCCAGCAGCTCCCGGGGGATTGAAGCTTTCTTT

abundance: many
d_gene: TRBD1
j_gene: TRBJ1-5
v_gene: TRBV5-6
CDR3aa: CASSTGTGYSNQPQHF
CDR3nt: TGTGCCAGCAGCACCGGGACAGGGTACAGCAATCAGCCCCAGCATTTT

abundance: many
d_gene: TRBD2
j_gene: TRBJ2-3
v_gene: TRBV5-1
CDR3aa: CASSPGLAGQDTQYF
CDR3nt: TGCGCCAGCAGCCCCGGACTAGCGGGGCAAGATACGCAGTATTTT

abundance: medium-sized
d_gene: -
j_gene: TRBJ1-1
v_gene: TRBV7-8
CDR3aa: CASKTEQGNTEAFF
CDR3nt: TGTGCCAGCAAGACAGAACAGGGGAACACTGAAGCTTTCTTT

abundance: many
d_gene: TRBD1
j_gene: TRBJ1-1
v_gene: TRBV18
CDR3aa: CASSSGTGVGYTEAFF
CDR3nt: TGTGCCAGCTCTTCCGGGACAGGGGTCGGGTACACTGAAGCTTTCTTT

abundance: many
d_gene: -
j_gene: TRBJ2-7
v_gene: TRBV18
CDR3aa: CASSPAGTAYEQYF
CDR3nt: TGTGCCAGCTCACCGGCGGGCACCGCTTACGAGCAGTACTTC

abundance: many
d_gene: TRBD2
j_gene: TRBJ2-1
v_gene: TRBV24-1
CDR3aa: CATSDRPGTSPRVNEQFF
CDR3nt: TGTGCCACCAGTGATCGTCCCGGGACTAGTCCCCGGGTCAATGAGCAGTTCTTC

abundance: many
d_gene: TRBD2
j_gene: TRBJ2-7
v_gene: TRBV10-1
CDR3aa: CASSEGTSGLYEQYF
CDR3nt: TGCGCCAGCAGTGAGGGGACTAGCGGCCTTTACGAGCAGTACTTC

abundance: medium-sized
d_gene: TRBD1
j_gene: TRBJ2-5
v_gene: TRBV29-1
CDR3aa: CSVEDPWGQGAWETQYF
CDR3nt: TGCAGCGTTGAAGATCCATGGGGACAGGGGGCCTGGGAGACCCAGTACTTC

abundance: many
d_gene: -
j_gene: TRBJ1-2
v_gene: TRBV12-3/TRBV12-4
CDR3aa: CASSLNNYGYTF
CDR3nt: TGTGCCAGCAGTTTAAACAACTATGGCTACACCTTC

abundance: many
d_gene: TRBD1
j_gene: TRBJ1-5
v_gene: TRBV20-1
CDR3aa: CSARGGYSNQPQHF
CDR3nt: TGCAGTGCGAGAGGGGGCTATAGCAATCAGCCCCAGCATTTT

abundance: many
d_gene: TRBD2
j_gene: TRBJ2-3
v_gene: TRBV7-8
CDR3aa: CASSSRLTSGTDTQYF
CDR3nt: TGTGCCAGCAGCTCTAGATTGACTAGCGGTACAGATACGCAGTATTTT

abundance: many
d_gene: -
j_gene: TRBJ1-3
v_gene: TRBV20-1
CDR3aa: CSALDRPGNTIYF
CDR3nt: TGCAGTGCCCTCGACAGGCCTGGAAACACCATATATTTT

abundance: many
d_gene: -
j_gene: TRBJ2-1
v_gene: TRBV5-1
CDR3aa: CASSPGAGEQFF
CDR3nt: TGCGCCAGCAGTCCGGGGGCGGGTGAGCAGTTCTTC

abundance: many
d_gene: TRBD1
j_gene: TRBJ1-1
v_gene: TRBV7-9
CDR3aa: CASSLNTGASLSF
CDR3nt: TGTGCCAGCAGCTTAAACACAGGGGCTTCACTATCCTTT

abundance: -
d_gene: -
j_gene: TRBJ1-1
v_gene: TRBV5-1
CDR3aa: CASSSTGRMNTEAFF
CDR3nt: TGCGCCAGCAGCTCCACAGGCCGAATGAACACTGAAGCTTTCTTT

abundance: many
d_gene: TRBD1
j_gene: TRBJ1-2
v_gene: TRBV28
CDR3aa: CASSLSTSRGRKGGYTF
CDR3nt: TGTGCCAGCAGTTTATCCACGAGCAGGGGGCGAAAAGGAGGCTACACCTTC

abundance: many
d_gene: -
j_gene: TRBJ1-1
v_gene: TRBV7-2
CDR3aa: CASSFFSSIMNTEAFF
CDR3nt: TGTGCCAGCAGCTTCTTTTCGTCCATCATGAACACTGAAGCTTTCTTT

abundance: many
d_gene: -
j_gene: TRBJ1-1
v_gene: TRBV5-6
CDR3aa: CASSRGGIHEAFF
CDR3nt: TGTGCCAGCAGCCGAGGAGGGATTCATGAAGCTTTCTTT

abundance: many
d_gene: -
j_gene: TRBJ2-5
v_gene: TRBV7-2
CDR3aa: CASSLRYPAGQETQYF
CDR3nt: TGTGCCAGCAGCTTAAGGTACCCTGCTGGTCAAGAGACCCAGTACTTC

abundance: medium-sized
d_gene: -
j_gene: TRBJ1-1
v_gene: TRBV12-3/TRBV12-4
CDR3aa: CASSSWEGGTEAFF
CDR3nt: TGTGCCAGCAGTTCGTGGGAAGGCGGCACTGAAGCTTTCTTT

abundance: many
d_gene: -
j_gene: TRBJ2-2
v_gene: TRBV4-1
CDR3aa: CASLPDSYGELFF
CDR3nt: TGCGCCAGCTTACCAGACTCCTACGGGGAGCTGTTTTTT

abundance: many
d_gene: -
j_gene: TRBJ2-3
v_gene: TRBV6-4
CDR3aa: CASSEGGNTQYF
CDR3nt: TGTGCCAGCAGTGAGGGCGGAAATACGCAGTATTTT

abundance: many
d_gene: -
j_gene: TRBJ2-1
v_gene: TRBV5-1
CDR3aa: CASSFASGLNEQFF
CDR3nt: TGCGCCAGCAGCTTTGCGTCAGGGCTCAATGAGCAGTTCTTC

abundance: many
d_gene: TRBD1
j_gene: TRBJ2-6
v_gene: TRBV18
CDR3aa: CASSPDRGGANVLTF
CDR3nt: TGTGCCAGCTCACCTGACAGGGGTGGGGCCAACGTCCTGACTTTC

abundance: many
d_gene: TRBD2
j_gene: TRBJ2-3
v_gene: TRBV2
CDR3aa: CASRFGVLAGVSSTDTQYF
CDR3nt: TGTGCCAGCAGGTTTGGGGTACTAGCGGGGGTCTCAAGCACAGATACGCAGTATTTT

abundance: many
d_gene: -
j_gene: TRBJ2-6
v_gene: TRBV14
CDR3aa: CASSQAFTLPPNSGANVLTF
CDR3nt: TGTGCCAGCAGCCAAGCATTTACCCTTCCACCCAACTCTGGGGCCAACGTCCTGACTTTC

abundance: -
d_gene: -
j_gene: TRBJ2-5
v_gene: TRBV15
CDR3aa: CATSSRADQETQYF
CDR3nt: TGTGCCACCAGCAGTAGGGCGGACCAAGAGACCCAGTACTTC

abundance: many
d_gene: -
j_gene: TRBJ1-2
v_gene: TRBV10-1
CDR3aa: CASSEDPSRGYTF
CDR3nt: TGCGCCAGCAGTGAGGACCCTTCACGAGGCTACACCTTC

abundance: many
d_gene: -
j_gene: TRBJ1-3
v_gene: TRBV7-2
CDR3aa: CASSLGPQESSGNTIYF
CDR3nt: TGTGCCAGCAGCCTCGGGCCGCAGGAGTCCTCTGGAAACACCATATATTTT

abundance: many
d_gene: -
j_gene: TRBJ2-5
v_gene: TRBV15
CDR3aa: CATSRLGGLETQYF
CDR3nt: TGTGCCACCAGCAGGTTAGGGGGTTTGGAGACCCAGTACTTC

abundance: many
d_gene: -
j_gene: TRBJ2-5
v_gene: TRBV3-1
CDR3aa: CASSQEIGSQETQYF
CDR3nt: TGTGCCAGCAGCCAAGAAATAGGCAGCCAAGAGACCCAGTACTTC

abundance: many
d_gene: TRBD1
j_gene: TRBJ1-1
v_gene: TRBV4-1
CDR3aa: CASSQLYRGGTEAFF
CDR3nt: TGCGCCAGCAGCCAACTATACAGGGGGGGAACTGAAGCTTTCTTT

abundance: -
d_gene: -
j_gene: TRBJ1-6
v_gene: TRBV18
CDR3aa: CASSPSGIDSPLHF
CDR3nt: TGTGCCAGCTCACCGTCTGGCATCGATTCACCCCTCCACTTT

abundance: many
d_gene: TRBD2
j_gene: TRBJ2-5
v_gene: TRBV6-2/TRBV6-3
CDR3aa: CASSSHTGLAGLQETQYF
CDR3nt: TGTGCCAGCAGTTCTCACACGGGACTAGCGGGTCTCCAAGAGACCCAGTACTTC

abundance: medium-sized
d_gene: -
j_gene: TRBJ2-3
v_gene: TRBV5-1
CDR3aa: CASSFSQDTDTQYF
CDR3nt: TGCGCCAGCAGCTTCTCCCAAGACACAGATACGCAGTATTTT

abundance: many
d_gene: TRBD2
j_gene: TRBJ2-5
v_gene: TRBV7-2
CDR3aa: CASSPGLVPYQETQYF
CDR3nt: TGTGCCAGCAGCCCCGGACTAGTACCGTACCAAGAGACCCAGTACTTC